This note documents a single TCR beta chain sequence. Treatment of the sample: approximately 18 received Ad26.COV2.S at low or high dose, single or two shots; 5 received placebo; per-sample allocation not given. Samples were taken on day 63 after the first vaccine or placebo injection. The sample comes from a study of Ad26.COV2.S vaccination and SARS-CoV-2 variants. Study at large: Ad26.COV2.S, an intramuscular injection, was given once or twice 56 days apart.

Germline-derived CDR1 and CDR2 are LGHDT and YNNKEL (reference sequence). V lost 4 bases and J 1 base, leaving 13 bases between the germline ends. The CDR3 has 16 amino acids. Using immunoSEQ multiplex PCR, the repertoire was profiled, and TCRdb retains in-frame clones only, with some absent. The data show hundreds of thousands of clones, approximately 83% seen once. This chain connects TRBV3-1 (or the pseudogene TRBV3-2) to TRBJ2-2; a possible D gene is TRBD1 (5 bases). This receptor was identified in a person between 18 and 59 years old who received the Ad26.COV2.S COVID-19 vaccine or a placebo. Sequencing used peripheral blood, obtained in a trial of Ad26.COV2.S vaccine versus placebo. The CDR3 DNA reads as TGTGCCAGCAGCCTATACTCAACAGGGAACACCGGGGAGCTGTTTTTT. It yields the protein CASSLYSTGNTGELFF.